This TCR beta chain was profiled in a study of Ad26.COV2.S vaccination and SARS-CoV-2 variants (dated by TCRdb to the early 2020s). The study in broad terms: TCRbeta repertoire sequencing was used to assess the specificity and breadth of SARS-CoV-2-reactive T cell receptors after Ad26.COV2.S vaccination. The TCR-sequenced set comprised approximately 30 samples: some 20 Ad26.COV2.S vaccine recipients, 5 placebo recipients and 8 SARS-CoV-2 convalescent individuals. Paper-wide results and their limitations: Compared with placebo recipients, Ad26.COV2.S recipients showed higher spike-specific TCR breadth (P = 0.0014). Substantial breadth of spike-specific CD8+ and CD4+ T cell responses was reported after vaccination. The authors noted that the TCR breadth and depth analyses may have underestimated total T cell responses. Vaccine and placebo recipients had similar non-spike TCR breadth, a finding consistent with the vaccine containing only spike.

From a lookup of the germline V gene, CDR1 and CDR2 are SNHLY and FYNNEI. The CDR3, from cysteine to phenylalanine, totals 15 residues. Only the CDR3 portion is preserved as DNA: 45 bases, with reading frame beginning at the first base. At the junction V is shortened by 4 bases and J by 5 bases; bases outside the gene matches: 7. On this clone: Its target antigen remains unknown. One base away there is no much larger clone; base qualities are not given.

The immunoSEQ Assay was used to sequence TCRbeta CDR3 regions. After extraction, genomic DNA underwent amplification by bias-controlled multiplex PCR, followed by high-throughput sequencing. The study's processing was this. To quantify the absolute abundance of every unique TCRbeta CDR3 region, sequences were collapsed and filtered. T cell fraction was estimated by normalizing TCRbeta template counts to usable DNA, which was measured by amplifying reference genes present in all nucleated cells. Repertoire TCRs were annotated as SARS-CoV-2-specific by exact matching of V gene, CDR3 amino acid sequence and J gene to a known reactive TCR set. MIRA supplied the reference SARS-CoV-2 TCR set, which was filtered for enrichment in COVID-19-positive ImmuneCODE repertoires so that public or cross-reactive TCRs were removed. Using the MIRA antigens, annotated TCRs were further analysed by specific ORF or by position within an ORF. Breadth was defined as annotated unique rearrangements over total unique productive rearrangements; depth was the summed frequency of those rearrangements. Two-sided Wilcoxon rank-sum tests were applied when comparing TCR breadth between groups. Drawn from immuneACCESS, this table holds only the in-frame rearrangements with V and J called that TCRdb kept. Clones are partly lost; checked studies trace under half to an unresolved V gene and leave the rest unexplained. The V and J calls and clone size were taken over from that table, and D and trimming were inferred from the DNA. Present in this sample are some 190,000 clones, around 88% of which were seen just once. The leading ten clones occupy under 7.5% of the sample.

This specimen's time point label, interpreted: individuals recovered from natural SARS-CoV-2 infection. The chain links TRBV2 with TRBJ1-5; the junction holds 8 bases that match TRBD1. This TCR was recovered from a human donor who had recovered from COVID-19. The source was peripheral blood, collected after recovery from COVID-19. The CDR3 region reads CASSARTGLDQPQHF. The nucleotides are TGTGCCAGCAGTGCGCGGACAGGGTTGGATCAGCCCCAGCATTTT.